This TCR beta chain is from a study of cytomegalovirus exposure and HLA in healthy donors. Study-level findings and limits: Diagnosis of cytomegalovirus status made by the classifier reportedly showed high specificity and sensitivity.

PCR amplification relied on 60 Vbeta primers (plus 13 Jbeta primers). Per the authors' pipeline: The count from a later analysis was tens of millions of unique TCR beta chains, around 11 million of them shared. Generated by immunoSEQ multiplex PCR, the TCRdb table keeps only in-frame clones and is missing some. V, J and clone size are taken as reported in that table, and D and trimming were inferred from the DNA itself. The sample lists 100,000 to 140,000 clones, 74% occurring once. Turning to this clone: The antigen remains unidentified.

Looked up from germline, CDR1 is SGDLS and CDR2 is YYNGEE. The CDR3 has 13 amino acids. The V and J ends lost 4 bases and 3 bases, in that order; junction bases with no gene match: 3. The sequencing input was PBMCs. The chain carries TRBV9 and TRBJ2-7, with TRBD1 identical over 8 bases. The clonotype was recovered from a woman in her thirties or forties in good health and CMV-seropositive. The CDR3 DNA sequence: TGTGCCAGCAGCCCAACAGGGGGCTACGAGCAGTACTTC. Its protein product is CASSPTGGYEQYF.